A single sample is the source of the 13 T cell receptor beta chains below, sequenced in a study of tumor-infiltrating lymphocytes in primary liver carcinoma. Reverse transcription of roughly 480 ng total RNA with a constant-region primer produced TCR beta cDNA. Library construction for TCR beta comprised three nested multiplex PCR rounds performed with slightly modified ARM-PCR. TRBV1-TRBV30 forward primers paired with a C-beta reverse primer were used in the first two PCR rounds, which ran roughly 9 cycles each. One entry per CDR3 protein, called by TCRdb with MiXCR from the multiplex PCR reads. The table shows fewer than 85,000 distinct CDR3 sequences, with approximately 70% occurring only once. Co-extracted RNA and DNA came from roughly 20-30 mg of unsorted bulk tissue. Sequencing was carried out using tumor-adjacent normal liver tissue. The receptors stem from a man aged 35 to 55 with primary liver carcinoma and hepatitis B virus infection.

This clonotype appeared a single time. The final CDR3 position lacks the conserved phenylalanine or tryptophan, pointing to a likely read error. The chain couples TRBV11-2 to TRBJ1-4, with TRBD1 as a possible D gene (5 bases). The CDR3 has 15 residues. V was pared by 0 bases and J by 7 bases, with 12 bases between. The germline CDR1 and CDR2 sequences are SGHAT and FQNNGV. The CDR3 here is CASSLDPIGVEKLFC. The CDR3 bases are TGTGCCAGCAGCTTAGACCCGATAGGGGTTGAAAAACTGTTTTGT.

A few counts support this clonotype. This sequence joins TRBV29-1 and TRBJ1-4, with 8 bases lining up with TRBD1. J lost 8 bases, V lost 3 bases, and 8 bases had no gene match. Looked up from germline, CDR1 is SQVTM and CDR2 is ANQGSEA. The CDR3 has 14 residues. The CDR3 spells CSVDPGTGYEKLFF. The DNA for the CDR3 is TGCAGCGTTGATCCGGGGACAGGATACGAAAAACTGTTTTTT. The complete variable domain, with remaining parts taken from reference TRBV29-1 and TRBJ1-4, reads SAVISQKPSRDICQRGTSLTIQCQVDSQVTMMFWYRQQPGQSLTLIATANQGSEATYESGFVIDKFPISRPNLTFSTLTVSNMSPEDSSIYLCSVDPGTGYEKLFFGSGTQLSVL.

Ten or more counts support this clonotype. The chain recombines TRBV6-2 or TRBV6-3 with TRBJ2-2; 7 nucleotides agree with TRBD2. The CDR3 contains 18 residues. Germline V CDR1 and CDR2: MNHEY, SVGEGT. V lost 6 bases to trimming and J lost 2 bases; unmatched junction nucleotides: 15. This CDR3 reads CASSDIGIRLANTGELFF. Here the CDR3 DNA reads TGTGCCAGCAGCGACATAGGGATTCGACTAGCCAACACCGGGGAGCTGTTTTTT.

For this clonotype: Mismatch with germline at one junction end may stem from a read error. This chain connects TRBV29-1 to TRBJ2-1, with D perhaps TRBD2 (6 bases). This CDR3 has 12 residues. In germline, CDR1 is SQVTM, CDR2 ANQGSEA. The CDR3 spells CSAHPGRNEHFF. The DNA for the CDR3 is TGCAGCGCCCACCCAGGGAGGAATGAGCATTTCTTC.

This clonotype showed up just a few times. This may be a read error: a much more frequent sequence differs by one nucleotide. The chain combines TRBV5-5 with TRBJ1-1, with TRBD1 identical over 9 bases. Germline assignment: CDR1 SGHKS and CDR2 YYEKEE (reference sequence). This CDR3 is 14 amino acids long. CDR3 DNA sequence: TGTGTCAGCTTTTGGACAGGGGCGAACACTGAAGCTTTCTTT. It specifies CVSFWTGANTEAFF.

Comment on this clonotype: The CDR3 does not close with the conserved phenylalanine or tryptophan, likely indicating a read error. This chain links TRBV12-3 or TRBV12-4 with TRBJ2-1; tentative D call: TRBD1 (5 bases). Trimming removed 5 bases from V and 5 bases from J, with 10 bases in between. This CDR3 region has 13 residues. CDR3 region: CASSLEQDNEQFI. CDR3 nucleotide sequence: TGTGCCAGCAGTCTCGAACAGGACAATGAGCAGTTCATC.

About this clonotype itself: The junction departs from germline at one end; a sequencing error may be responsible. V and J are TRBV10-1 and TRBJ2-5; the D gene could be TRBD1 or TRBD2 (5 bases each). The CDR3 is 14 amino acids. The germline CDR1 and CDR2 sequences are WNHNN and SYGVQD (reference sequence). In nucleotides, the CDR3 is TGCGCCCGCAGTCAGGAGATGGGGGAAGAGACCCAGTACTTC. Translated: CARSQEMGEETQYF.

This clonotype was counted between two and nine times. The chain recombines TRBV24-1 with TRBJ2-1; 7 bases match TRBD2. Germline-derived CDR1 and CDR2 are KGHDR and SFDVKD. The V and J ends lost 3 bases and 3 bases, in that order; junction bases with no gene match: 10. CDR3 length: 17 residues. Here the CDR3 reads CATSDATSAGVYNEQFF. The CDR3 DNA follows: TGTGCCACCAGTGATGCAACTAGTGCGGGAGTCTACAATGAGCAGTTCTTC.

In the case of this clonotype: The junction differs from germline at one of its ends, possibly a read error. J is TRBJ2-7 and V is TRBV7-9, with D possibly matching TRBD2 (6 bases). The CDR3 is 13 amino acids. Germline loops: CDR1 SEHNR, CDR2 FQNEAQ (reference sequence). CDR3 in amino acids: CASTLAVELGQYF. The CDR3 DNA reads TGTGCCAGCACCTTAGCGGTGGAGCTCGGGCAGTACTTC.

For this clonotype: A read error may explain this, as a much larger clone is one base away. The chain employs TRBV29-1 and TRBJ1-1, with D possibly being TRBD1 (5 bases). The CDR3 has 15 amino acids. CDR1 and CDR2 (germline): SQVTM, ANQGSEA. The CDR3 DNA follows: TGCAGCGCATCGGGGGGGTGGGCTATGAACACTGAAACTTTCTTT. The encoded protein is CSASGGWAMNTETFF. The whole variable domain, remainder taken from reference TRBV29-1 and TRBJ1-1, is SAVISQKPSRDICQRGTSLTIQCQVDSQVTMMFWYRQQPGQSLTLIATANQGSEATYESGFVIDKFPISRPNLTFSTLTVSNMSPEDSSIYLCSASGGWAMNTETFFGQGTRLTVV.

In its sample, this clonotype was seen many times. The gene calls are TRBV6-6 and TRBJ1-2; D might be TRBD1 (5 bases). Per germline, CDR1 MNHNY and CDR2 SVGAGI (reference sequence). V dropped 6 bases and J dropped 10 bases, with 18 bases sitting between them. CDR3 length: 13 residues. Written as DNA, the CDR3 is TGTGCCAGCAGATCCGGGGCCCTAGATGCCTACACCTTC. Translating gives CASRSGALDAYTF.

As for this clonotype: An end of the junction does not agree with germline; a read error may underlie this. J is TRBJ2-7 and V is TRBV11-2; D is uncertain. Germline V gene data show CDR1 as SGHAT and CDR2 as FQNNGV. The CDR3 is 13 amino acids. Written as DNA, the CDR3 is TGTACCAGCAGCCTCGACATCACCTACGAGCAGTACTTC. It codes for CTSSLDITYEQYF.

A word on this clonotype: The junction does not match germline at one end; this may be a read error. CDR3 DNA: TGTGCCAACAGCCTATATCGGCTAGTTAGTGAGCAGTTTTTC. Its protein is CANSLYRLVSEQFF. The chain joins TRBV11-2 to TRBJ2-1, with D unclear. This CDR3 has 14 amino acids. The germline V gene has CDR1 SGHAT and CDR2 FQNNGV.